This T cell receptor (beta chain) came from a study of blood T cell repertoires in COVID-19. TCRdb's table, derived via immunoSEQ multiplex PCR, lists solely in-frame clones and lacks some. In the table there are 140,000 to 150,000 clones, roughly 80% of which are singletons. The CDR3 runs to 20 residues. Sequencing was carried out using peripheral blood. The chain combines TRBV21-1 with TRBJ2-1; the table's D call, TRBD2, has no DNA check behind it. TRBV21-1 is deemed a pseudogene. The clonotype was recovered from a man between 70 and 80 years old who had recovered from COVID-19. CDR3 in amino acids: CASSKIRDCARSLSYNEQFF. CDR3 sequence (DNA): TGTGCCAGCAGCAAGATCCGGGACTGTGCAAGGAGCCTGTCCTACAATGAGCAGTTCTTC.